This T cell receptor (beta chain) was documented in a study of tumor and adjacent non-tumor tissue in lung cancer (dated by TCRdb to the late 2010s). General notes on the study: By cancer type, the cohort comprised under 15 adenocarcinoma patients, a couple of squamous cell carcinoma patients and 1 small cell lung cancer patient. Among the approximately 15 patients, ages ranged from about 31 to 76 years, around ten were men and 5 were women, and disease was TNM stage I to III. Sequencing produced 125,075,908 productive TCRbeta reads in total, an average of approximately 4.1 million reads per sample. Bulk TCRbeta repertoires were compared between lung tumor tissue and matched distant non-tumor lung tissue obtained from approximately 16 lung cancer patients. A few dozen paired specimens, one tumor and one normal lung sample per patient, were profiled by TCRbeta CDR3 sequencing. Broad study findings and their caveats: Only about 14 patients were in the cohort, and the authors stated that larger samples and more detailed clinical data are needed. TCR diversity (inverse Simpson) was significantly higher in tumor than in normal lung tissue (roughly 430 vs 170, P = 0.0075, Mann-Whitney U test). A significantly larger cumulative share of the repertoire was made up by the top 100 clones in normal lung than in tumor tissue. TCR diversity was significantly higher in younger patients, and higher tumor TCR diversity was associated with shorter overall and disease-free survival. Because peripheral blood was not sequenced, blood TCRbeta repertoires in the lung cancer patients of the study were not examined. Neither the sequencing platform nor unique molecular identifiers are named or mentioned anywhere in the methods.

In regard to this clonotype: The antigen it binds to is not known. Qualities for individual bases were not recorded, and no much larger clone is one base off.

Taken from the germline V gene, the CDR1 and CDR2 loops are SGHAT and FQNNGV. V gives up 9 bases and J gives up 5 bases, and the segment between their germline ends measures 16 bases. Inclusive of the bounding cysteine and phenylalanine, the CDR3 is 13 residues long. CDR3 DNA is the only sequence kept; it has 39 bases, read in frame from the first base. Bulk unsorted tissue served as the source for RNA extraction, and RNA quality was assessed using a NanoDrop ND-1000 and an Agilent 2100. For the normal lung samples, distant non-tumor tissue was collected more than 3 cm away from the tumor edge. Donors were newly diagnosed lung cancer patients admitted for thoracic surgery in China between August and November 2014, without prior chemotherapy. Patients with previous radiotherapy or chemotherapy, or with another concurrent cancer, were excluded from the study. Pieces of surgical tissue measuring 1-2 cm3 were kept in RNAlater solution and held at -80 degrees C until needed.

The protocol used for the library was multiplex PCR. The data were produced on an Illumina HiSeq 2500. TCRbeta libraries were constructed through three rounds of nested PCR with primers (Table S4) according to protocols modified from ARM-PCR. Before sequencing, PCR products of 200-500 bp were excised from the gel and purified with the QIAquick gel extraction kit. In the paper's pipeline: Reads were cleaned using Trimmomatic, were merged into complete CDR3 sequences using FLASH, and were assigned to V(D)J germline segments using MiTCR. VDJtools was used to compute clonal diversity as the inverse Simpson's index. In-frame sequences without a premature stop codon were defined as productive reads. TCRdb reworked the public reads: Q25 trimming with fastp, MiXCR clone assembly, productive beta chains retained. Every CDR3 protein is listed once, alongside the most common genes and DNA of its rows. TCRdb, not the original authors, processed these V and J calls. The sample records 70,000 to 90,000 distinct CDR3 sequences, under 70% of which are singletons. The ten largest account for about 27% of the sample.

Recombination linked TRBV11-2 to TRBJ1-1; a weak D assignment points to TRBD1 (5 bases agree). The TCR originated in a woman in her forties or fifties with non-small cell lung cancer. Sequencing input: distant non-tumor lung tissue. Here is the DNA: TGTGCCAGGAGCCCGGACCGGGGGACTGAAGCTTTCTTT. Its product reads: CARSPDRGTEAFF.